These 29 T cell receptor beta chains share one sample of origin, sequenced in a study of cytomegalovirus exposure and HLA in healthy donors. 60 Vbeta and 13 Jbeta primers were used in PCR. Libraries were prepared by immunoSEQ multiplex PCR; TCRdb keeps only in-frame clonotypes and omits some of them. The sample records roughly 120,000 clones, around 73% being singletons. Sample: PBMCs. The receptor set was obtained from a man in his forties in good health and CMV-seronegative.

In the case of this clone: Relative to the germline gene, one junction end is altered; a read error may explain this. CDR3 protein: CASSSSRGGYGYPF. The CDR3, as DNA: TGTGCCAGTAGTTCCTCCCGGGGGGGCTATGGCTACCCCTTC. V and J are TRBV19 and TRBJ1-2; D might be TRBD1 (6 bases). The CDR3 runs to 14 residues. The germline V gene has CDR1 LNHDA and CDR2 SQIVND (reference sequence).

This clone was seen more than once but under ten times. The V and J genes are TRBV2 and TRBJ1-1, with 7 bases matching TRBD1. The CDR3 runs to 13 residues. Germline V lookup: CDR1 SNHLY, CDR2 FYNNEI. Trimming cost V 7 bases and J 2 bases; bases outside gene matches: 4. The CDR3 region is CASTGQSNTEAFF. CDR3 sequence (DNA): TGTGCCAGCACGGGACAGAGTAACACTGAAGCTTTCTTT. The full variable domain, with the rest looked up from reference TRBV2 and TRBJ1-1, is EPEVTQTPSHQVTQMGQEVILRCVPISNHLYFYWYRQILGQKVEFLVSFYNNEISEKSEIFDDQFSVERPDGSNFTLKIRSTKLEDSAMYFCASTGQSNTEAFFGQGTRLTVV.

This clone was seen a single time. J is TRBJ2-1 and V is TRBV27; TRBD2 matches at 12 bases. J lost 8 bases, V lost 0 bases, and 5 bases had no gene match. Germline CDR1 and CDR2: MNHEY and SMNVEV (reference sequence). The CDR3 covers 16 residues. CDR3 DNA: TGTGCCAGCAGTTTATCGCCTAGCGGGGGGGCCTATGAGCAGTTCTTC. This encodes CASSLSPSGGAYEQFF.

V usage is TRBV7-2 and J usage is TRBJ2-1; tentatively, D is TRBD2 (5 bases). V shed 5 bases and J shed 0 bases, with 11 bases lying between them. Looked up from germline, CDR1 is SGHTA and CDR2 is FQGNSA. This CDR3 comprises 15 residues. The CDR3 DNA sequence: TGTGCCAGCAGCCAGACGGGGATCTCCTACAATGAGCAGTTCTTC. Translating it yields CASSQTGISYNEQFF.

This chain uses TRBV5-8 with TRBJ1-1; TRBD1 aligns across 8 bases. V was clipped by 4 bases and J by 7 bases; unmatched bases: 6. CDR1 is SGHTS, CDR2 YDEGEE, per germline. The CDR3 spans 13 residues. CDR3 sequence (DNA): TGTGCCAGCAGCGCACAGGGGGTACATGAAGCTTTCTTT. It codes for CASSAQGVHEAFF.

This clone has just a few counts. This chain uses TRBV9 with TRBJ2-1, with D unresolved. The germline V gene encodes CDR1 SGDLS and CDR2 YYNGEE. V lost 0 bases and J lost 6, with 7 bases in between. The CDR3 totals 13 residues. CDR3 DNA sequence: TGTGCCAGCAGCGTAGGGAGTCTCAATGAGCAGTTCTTC. This translates into CASSVGSLNEQFF.

This clone was observed a handful of times. V gene TRBV28 combines with J gene TRBJ2-3; D is perhaps TRBD1 (7 bases). The CDR3 covers 17 residues. Trimming pared 5 bases from V and 1 base from J, leaving 19 bases between. CDR1 and CDR2 (germline): MDHEN, SYDVKM. CDR3 DNA: TGTGCCAGCAGTACCGCGGGACAGTTGGTTGGCACAGATACGCAGTATTTT. It is translated as CASSTAGQLVGTDTQYF.

The chain recombines TRBV7-3 with TRBJ1-1; D is unresolved. Looked up from germline, CDR1 is SGHTA and CDR2 is FQGTGA. The CDR3 length is 16 residues. The germline V and J ends were trimmed by 5 bases and 0 bases, with 16 bases remaining between them. The CDR3 spells CASSPHPKSMNTEAFF. CDR3 DNA sequence: TGTGCCAGCAGCCCGCACCCTAAGTCGATGAACACTGAAGCTTTCTTT.

The chain combines TRBV2 with TRBJ2-7; D unclear. The germline V and J ends were trimmed by 3 bases and 0 bases, with 9 bases remaining between them. Germline CDR1 is SNHLY and CDR2 is FYNNEI. This CDR3 comprises 14 residues. CDR3 bases: TGTGCCAGCAGTGATTTGGGCAGCTCCTACGAGCAGTACTTC. Translating gives CASSDLGSSYEQYF.

This clone was observed a single time. The chain recombines TRBV28 with TRBJ1-2; D remains unclear. Germline-derived CDR1 and CDR2 are MDHEN and SYDVKM. CDR3 length: 11 residues. The germline V and J ends were trimmed by 2 bases and 8 bases, with 6 bases remaining between them. The CDR3 is CASSLVSGYTF. The DNA of the CDR3 is TGTGCCAGCAGTTTAGTGAGCGGCTACACCTTC.

V usage is TRBV5-7 and J usage is TRBJ2-7; no reliable D call. TRBV5-7 has ORF status, its function being uncertain. The CDR3 has 15 amino acids. Trimming took off 5 bases at V and 5 bases at J, with 20 bases between the two ends. CDR3 protein: CASRQWWLELHEQYF. The DNA of the CDR3 is TGTGCCAGCAGACAATGGTGGCTAGAGCTCCACGAGCAGTACTTC.

V usage is TRBV28 and J usage is TRBJ1-5; 8 bases line up with TRBD1. J lost 3 bases, V lost 4 bases, and 5 bases had no gene match. The CDR3 sequence is 15 residues long. The germline V gene encodes CDR1 MDHEN and CDR2 SYDVKM. The CDR3 region has the DNA TGTGCCAGCAGTTCGGACAGGGCGGACAATCAGCCCCAGCATTTT. The encoded protein is CASSSDRADNQPQHF. Together with reference TRBV28 and TRBJ1-5, the CDR3 gives the full variable domain: DVKVTQSSRYLVKRTGEKVFLECVQDMDHENMFWYRQDPGLGLRLIYFSYDVKMKEKGDIPEGYSVSREKKERFSLILESASTNQTSMYLCASSSDRADNQPQHFGDGTRLSIL.

The chain employs TRBV10-3 and TRBJ1-1, with D uncertain. Looked up from germline, CDR1 is ENHRY and CDR2 is SYGVKD. This CDR3 is 13 amino acids long. V was trimmed by 4 bases and J by 1 base, leaving 7 bases between them. CDR3 sequence (DNA): TGTGCCATCAGTGGGCGGGCGAACACTGAAGCTTTCTTT. It translates to CAISGRANTEAFF.

The V gene is TRBV7-9, the J gene TRBJ2-4; 8 bases line up with TRBD2. J gave up 5 bases and V 5 bases, and 5 bases lay outside the gene matches. The CDR3 extends over 14 amino acids. Germline assignment: CDR1 SEHNR and CDR2 FQNEAQ (reference sequence). The CDR3 region is CASSVAGGQNIQYF. The CDR3 DNA reads TGTGCCAGCAGCGTCGCGGGAGGACAAAACATTCAGTACTTC.

This clone has only one observation. At the DNA level, this CDR3 is encoded by other sequences in the same sample as well. The V gene is TRBV5-1, the J gene TRBJ2-4, with a possible D match to TRBD1 (6 bases). CDR3 length equals 20 residues. Germline V gives CDR1 SGHRS, CDR2 YFSETQ. The V end was cut by 2 bases, the J end by 2 bases, with 26 bases between. The CDR3 protein is CASSLGTIGVGSGTKNIQYF. CDR3 nucleotides: TGCGCCAGCAGCTTAGGGACAATTGGGGTGGGGTCCGGGACCAAAAACATTCAGTACTTC.

The chain links TRBV28 to TRBJ1-3; D is perhaps TRBD1 (6 bases). Trimming took 6 bases from V and 0 from J, leaving 12 bases between them. This CDR3 is 15 amino acids long. Germline-derived CDR1 and CDR2 are MDHEN and SYDVKM. CDR3 amino acids: CASSKDSFSGNTIYF. DNA of the CDR3: TGTGCCAGCAGCAAGGACAGTTTCTCTGGAAACACCATATATTTT.

The chain links TRBV5-4 to TRBJ2-3, with D maybe TRBD2 (5 bases). The V end was cut by 0 bases, the J end by 4 bases, with 9 bases between. CDR1 is SGHNT and CDR2 is YYREEE in the germline V gene (reference sequence). The CDR3 has 14 residues. The CDR3 is CASSLGGWADTQYF. In nucleotides, the CDR3 is TGTGCCAGCAGCTTGGGAGGGTGGGCAGATACGCAGTATTTT. Filled out from reference TRBV5-4 and TRBJ2-3, the complete variable domain reads ETGVTQSPTHLIKTRGQQVTLRCSSQSGHNTVSWYQQALGQGPQFIFQYYREEENGRGNFPPRFSGLQFPNYSSELNVNALELDDSALYLCASSLGGWADTQYFGPGTRLTVL.

The J gene is TRBJ2-1, the V gene TRBV7-3; TRBD1 matches at 9 bases. This CDR3 is built from 14 residues. Germline loops: CDR1 SGHTA, CDR2 FQGTGA. The trim removed 5 bases at V and 9 bases at J, leaving 8 bases unmatched. The CDR3 region has the DNA TGTGCCAGCAGCATATACAGGGGGCAGGGTGAGCAGTTCTTC. Amino acid sequence: CASSIYRGQGEQFF.

The V call is TRBV6-5, the J call TRBJ1-2; D is unclear. Germline V gene data show CDR1 as MNHEY and CDR2 as SVGAGI. V lost 3 bases and J 6 bases, leaving 5 bases between the germline ends. CDR3 length: 11 amino acids. The DNA for the CDR3 is TGTGCCAGCAGTTATGGAGATGGCTACACCTTC. It translates to CASSYGDGYTF.

V and J are TRBV19 and TRBJ1-2, with D possibly being TRBD1 (5 bases). V shed 3 bases and J shed 2 bases, with 13 bases lying between them. The CDR3 is 15 residues long. In germline, CDR1 is LNHDA, CDR2 SQIVND (reference sequence). DNA for the CDR3: TGTGCCAGTAGTATTACAGGCAGGACAAACTATGGCTACACCTTC. It translates to CASSITGRTNYGYTF.

The rearrangement joins TRBV20-1 to TRBJ2-1; D is uncertain. CDR3 length: 11 residues. CDR1 is DFQATT and CDR2 is SNEGSKA in the germline V gene (reference sequence). V gave up 5 bases and J gave up 12 bases, with 14 bases separating them. The CDR3 sequence is CSALPGGRQFF. Here the CDR3 DNA reads TGCAGTGCTTTACCCGGTGGTAGGCAGTTCTTC.

The V and J genes are TRBV7-9 and TRBJ2-1; 7 bases match TRBD2. Germline lookup yields CDR1 SEHNR and CDR2 FQNEAQ (reference sequence). Trimming took 3 bases from V and 9 from J; bases not matched to a gene: 11. This CDR3 region has 15 residues. The CDR3 loop is CASSFSGVGFGEQFF. DNA of the CDR3: TGTGCCAGCAGCTTCAGCGGGGTAGGATTCGGTGAGCAGTTCTTC.

The chain couples TRBV29-1 to TRBJ1-1; 8 positions match TRBD1. The germline gives CDR1 SQVTM, CDR2 ANQGSEA. The CDR3 is 17 residues long. CDR3 protein: CRYIGGRGPNPNTEAFF. CDR3 bases: TGCAGATATATCGGGGGCAGGGGGCCCAATCCGAACACTGAAGCTTTCTTT.

The chain has TRBV7-2 and TRBJ2-7, with a tentative D call TRBD1 (6 bases). Germline CDR1 SGHTA, CDR2 FQGNSA. V dropped 5 bases and J dropped 3 bases, with 11 bases sitting between them. The CDR3 loop spans 13 amino acids. The chain's CDR3 is CASSLRTVYEQYF. The CDR3 bases are TGTGCCAGCAGCCTCAGGACAGTCTACGAGCAGTACTTC.

In its sample, this clone was seen a few times. The chain couples TRBV6-6 to TRBJ1-5, with 8 bases that match TRBD1. V lost 4 bases, J lost 7 bases, and 9 bases stayed unmatched. Germline CDR1 and CDR2: MNHNY and SVGAGI (reference sequence). The CDR3 loop spans 15 amino acids. CDR3 residues: CASSSPDRVYQPQHF. CDR3 DNA: TGTGCCAGCAGTTCCCCGGACAGGGTATACCAGCCCCAGCATTTT.

V and J are TRBV7-2 and TRBJ1-6, with D hard to call. Trimming left V 1 base short and J 8 bases short, with 9 bases between. Germline-derived CDR1 and CDR2 are SGHTA and FQGNSA. The CDR3 spans 14 residues. Written as DNA, the CDR3 is TGTGCCAGCAGCTTAGGCCGGGTGGATTCACCCCTCCACTTT. Protein: CASSLGRVDSPLHF.

This sequence joins TRBV5-1 and TRBJ2-7, with 12 bases matching TRBD1. The CDR3 is 14 residues long. Per the germline V gene, CDR1 is SGHRS and CDR2 is YFSETQ. Germline trimming cut 5 bases from V and 5 bases from J; bases unmatched to any gene: 5. The CDR3 DNA reads TGCGCCAGCAGGGCCGGGACAGGGGGCAACGAGCAGTACTTC. This codes for CASRAGTGGNEQYF.

This clone was observed a few times. The rearrangement joins TRBV10-3 to TRBJ2-7, with 7 positions matching TRBD1. Per the germline V gene, CDR1 is ENHRY and CDR2 is SYGVKD. The CDR3 is 15 amino acids. V was clipped by 3 bases and J by 3 bases; unmatched bases: 8. The CDR3 nucleotides are TGTGCCATCAGTGACCTAAGCCGGGACAGCTACGAGCAGTACTTC. Translating gives CAISDLSRDSYEQYF.

The chain uses TRBV9 and TRBJ1-6; D is possibly TRBD1 (5 bases). CDR1 SGDLS and CDR2 YYNGEE come from the germline V gene. The CDR3 totals 15 residues. V was cut by 0 bases and J by 5 bases, with 9 bases left in between. The chain's CDR3 is CASSVGQFNNSPLHF. CDR3 sequence (DNA): TGTGCCAGCAGCGTAGGACAGTTTAATAATTCACCCCTCCACTTT.